These T cell receptor beta chains were read from a single sample in a study of blood T cells in healthy people across ages. TCRdb analysed the 5' RACE reads with MiXCR anew, one entry per CDR3 protein. In the table there are 1.5 million or so distinct CDR3 sequences, 35% to 45% of which are singletons. Material for sequencing was blood. These receptors all stem from a woman younger than 30 in good health. CDR3s include the opening cysteine and the closing phenylalanine or tryptophan. The D gene is left open where the match is weak. Not all rows give a size; the values are once, few, many and, for expanded clones, a class.

D gene: TRBD2; V gene: TRBV30; J gene: TRBJ2-7; clone size: few; CDR3 protein: CAWHGGSYEQYF; CDR3 DNA: TGTGCCTGGCACGGGGGGTCCTACGAGCAGTACTTC
D gene: NA; V gene: TRBV6-5; J gene: TRBJ1-2; clone size: NA; CDR3 protein: CASSSQGTVNYGYTF; CDR3 DNA: TGTGCCAGCAGCTCCCAGGGGACGGTTAACTATGGCTACACCTTC
D gene: NA; V gene: TRBV7-9; J gene: TRBJ1-1; clone size: NA; CDR3 protein: CASSYQPTGNTEAFF; CDR3 DNA: TGTGCCAGCAGCTACCAACCGACAGGGAACACTGAAGCTTTCTTT
D gene: NA; V gene: TRBV5-1; J gene: TRBJ1-2; clone size: few; CDR3 protein: CASSVPDRPWSGYTF; CDR3 DNA: TGCGCCAGCAGCGTGCCAGACAGGCCCTGGAGTGGCTACACCTTC
D gene: NA; V gene: TRBV20-1; J gene: TRBJ2-3; clone size: NA; CDR3 protein: CSARDWGGHTDTQYF; CDR3 DNA: TGCAGTGCTAGAGATTGGGGGGGACACACAGATACGCAGTATTTT
D gene: TRBD1; V gene: TRBV29-1; J gene: TRBJ2-7; clone size: few; CDR3 protein: CSVESDRESYEQYF; CDR3 DNA: TGCAGCGTTGAATCTGACAGGGAAAGCTACGAGCAGTACTTC
D gene: TRBD1; V gene: TRBV28; J gene: TRBJ1-5; clone size: NA; CDR3 protein: CASSYTGTANQPQHF; CDR3 DNA: TGTGCCAGCAGCTACACCGGGACAGCCAATCAGCCCCAGCATTTT
D gene: NA; V gene: TRBV30; J gene: TRBJ2-7; clone size: few; CDR3 protein: CAWSEKRIYEQYF; CDR3 DNA: TGTGCCTGGAGCGAGAAACGGATCTACGAGCAGTACTTC
D gene: NA; V gene: TRBV7-8; J gene: TRBJ2-7; clone size: NA; CDR3 protein: CASSLASGNTYNEQYF; CDR3 DNA: TGTGCCAGCAGCTTAGCTAGCGGCAATACCTACAATGAGCAGTACTTC
D gene: NA; V gene: TRBV18; J gene: TRBJ2-5; clone size: few; CDR3 protein: CASSPTYQETQYF; CDR3 DNA: TGTGCCAGCTCACCGACATATCAAGAGACCCAGTACTTC
D gene: NA; V gene: TRBV4-1; J gene: TRBJ2-4; clone size: NA; CDR3 protein: CASSQEDYQVLAKNIQYF; CDR3 DNA: TGCGCCAGCAGCCAAGAGGACTACCAGGTACTAGCCAAAAACATTCAGTACTTC
D gene: NA; V gene: TRBV25-1; J gene: TRBJ1-1; clone size: NA; CDR3 protein: CASRLERGNTEAFF; CDR3 DNA: TGTGCCAGCCGTTTGGAGAGGGGGAACACTGAAGCTTTCTTT
D gene: NA; V gene: TRBV4-1; J gene: TRBJ2-4; clone size: NA; CDR3 protein: CASSQDWGTFENIQYF; CDR3 DNA: TGCGCCAGCAGCCAAGATTGGGGGACGTTTGAAAACATTCAGTACTTC
D gene: NA; V gene: TRBV11-2; J gene: TRBJ1-1; clone size: few; CDR3 protein: CASSKDRGEGFF; CDR3 DNA: TGTGCCAGCAGCAAGGACCGGGGGGAGGGTTTCTTT
D gene: TRBD2; V gene: TRBV7-7; J gene: TRBJ2-5; clone size: NA; CDR3 protein: CASSLVLTREQYF; CDR3 DNA: TGTGCCAGCAGCTTAGTTCTTACGCGGGAGCAGTACTTC
D gene: NA; V gene: TRBV4-1; J gene: TRBJ2-5; clone size: NA; CDR3 protein: CASSLNPLAGQETQYF; CDR3 DNA: TGCGCCAGCAGCCTCAACCCTCTAGCAGGTCAAGAGACCCAGTACTTC
D gene: NA; V gene: TRBV5-1; J gene: TRBJ1-4; clone size: NA; CDR3 protein: CASSFQGNEKLFF; CDR3 DNA: TGCGCCAGCAGCTTCCAGGGGAATGAAAAACTGTTTTTT
D gene: NA; V gene: TRBV4-2; J gene: TRBJ1-2; clone size: few; CDR3 protein: CASSPSERANYGYTF; CDR3 DNA: TGTGCCAGCAGCCCCTCGGAACGAGCTAACTATGGCTACACCTTC